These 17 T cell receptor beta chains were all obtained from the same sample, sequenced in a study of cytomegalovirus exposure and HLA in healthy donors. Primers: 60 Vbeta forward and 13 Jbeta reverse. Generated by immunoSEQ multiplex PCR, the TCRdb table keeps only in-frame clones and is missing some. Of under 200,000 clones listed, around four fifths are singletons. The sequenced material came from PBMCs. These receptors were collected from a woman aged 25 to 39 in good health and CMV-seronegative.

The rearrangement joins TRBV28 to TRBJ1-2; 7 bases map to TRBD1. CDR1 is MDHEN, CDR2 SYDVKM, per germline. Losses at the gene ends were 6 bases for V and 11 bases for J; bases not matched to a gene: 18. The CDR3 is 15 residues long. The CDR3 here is CASSGGDSGSFRYTF. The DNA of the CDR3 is TGTGCCAGCAGCGGGGGGGACAGTGGGTCGTTTAGGTACACCTTC.

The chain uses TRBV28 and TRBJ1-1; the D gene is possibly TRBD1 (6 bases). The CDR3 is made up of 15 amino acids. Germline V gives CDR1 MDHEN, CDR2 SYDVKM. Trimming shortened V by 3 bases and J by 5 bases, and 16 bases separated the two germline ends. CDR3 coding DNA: TGTGCCAGCAGTTTTTTCAGGGGCTCTCAGACTGAAGCTTTCTTT. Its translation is CASSFFRGSQTEAFF.

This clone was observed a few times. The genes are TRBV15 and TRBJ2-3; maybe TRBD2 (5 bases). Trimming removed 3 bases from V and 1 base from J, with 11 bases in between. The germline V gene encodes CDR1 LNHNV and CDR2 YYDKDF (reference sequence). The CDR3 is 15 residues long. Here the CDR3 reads CATSRVVRGTDTQYF. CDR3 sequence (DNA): TGTGCCACCAGCAGGGTTGTGAGGGGCACAGATACGCAGTATTTT. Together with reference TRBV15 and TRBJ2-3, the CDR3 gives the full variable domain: DAMVIQNPRYQVTQFGKPVTLSCSQTLNHNVMYWYQQKSSQAPKLLFHYYDKDFNNEADTPDNFQSRRPNTSFCFLDIRSPGLGDTAMYLCATSRVVRGTDTQYFGPGTRLTVL.

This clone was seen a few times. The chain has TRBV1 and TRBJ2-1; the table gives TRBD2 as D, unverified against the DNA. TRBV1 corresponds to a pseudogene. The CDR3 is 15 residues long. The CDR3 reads CTSRWTSIPDNEQFF. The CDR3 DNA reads TGCACTTCCCGCTGGACTTCTATCCCTGACAATGAGCAGTTCTTC.

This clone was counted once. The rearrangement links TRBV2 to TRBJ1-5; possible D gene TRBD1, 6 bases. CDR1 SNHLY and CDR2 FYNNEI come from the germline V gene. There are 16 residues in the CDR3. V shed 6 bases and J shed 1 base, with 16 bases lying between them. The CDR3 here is CASRKGGWQSNQPQHF. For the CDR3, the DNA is TGTGCCAGCAGGAAGGGGGGGTGGCAAAGCAATCAGCCCCAGCATTTT.

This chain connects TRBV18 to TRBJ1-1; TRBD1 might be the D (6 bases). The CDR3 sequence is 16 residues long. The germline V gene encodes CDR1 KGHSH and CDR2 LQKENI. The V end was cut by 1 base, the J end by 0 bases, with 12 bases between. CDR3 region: CASSPQFQGMNTEAFF. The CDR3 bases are TGTGCCAGCTCACCACAATTTCAGGGGATGAACACTGAAGCTTTCTTT.

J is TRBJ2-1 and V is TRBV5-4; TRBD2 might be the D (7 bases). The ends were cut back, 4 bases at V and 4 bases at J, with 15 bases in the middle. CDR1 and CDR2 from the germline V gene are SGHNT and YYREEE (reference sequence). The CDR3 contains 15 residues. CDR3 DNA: TGTGCCAGCAGCCGCGCGGGGGCGCTATACAATGAGCAGTTCTTC. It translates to CASSRAGALYNEQFF.

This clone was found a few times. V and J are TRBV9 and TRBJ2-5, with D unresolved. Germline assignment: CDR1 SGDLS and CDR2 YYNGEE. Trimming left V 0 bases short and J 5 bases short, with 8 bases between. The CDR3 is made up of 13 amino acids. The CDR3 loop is CASSVGLGETQYF. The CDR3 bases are TGTGCCAGCAGCGTAGGTCTAGGTGAGACCCAGTACTTC.

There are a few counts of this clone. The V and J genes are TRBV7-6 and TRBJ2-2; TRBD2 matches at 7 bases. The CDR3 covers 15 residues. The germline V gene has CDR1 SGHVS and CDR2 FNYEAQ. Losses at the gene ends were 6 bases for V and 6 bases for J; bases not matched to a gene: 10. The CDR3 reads CASSVETGRAGELFF. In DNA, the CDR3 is TGTGCCAGCAGTGTTGAAACGGGGAGGGCCGGGGAGCTGTTTTTT.

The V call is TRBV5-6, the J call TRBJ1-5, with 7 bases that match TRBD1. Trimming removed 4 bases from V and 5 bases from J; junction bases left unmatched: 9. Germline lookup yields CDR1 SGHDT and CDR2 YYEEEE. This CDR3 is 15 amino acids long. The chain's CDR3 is CASSPRDSPYQPQHF. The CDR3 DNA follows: TGTGCCAGCAGCCCCCGGGACAGCCCCTATCAGCCCCAGCATTTT.

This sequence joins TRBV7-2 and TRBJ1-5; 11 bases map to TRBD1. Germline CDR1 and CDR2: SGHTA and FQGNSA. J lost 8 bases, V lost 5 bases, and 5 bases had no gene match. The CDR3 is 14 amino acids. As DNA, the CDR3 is TGTGCCAGCAGCAGGGACAGGGGGAAGGAGCCCCAGCATTTT. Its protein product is CASSRDRGKEPQHF. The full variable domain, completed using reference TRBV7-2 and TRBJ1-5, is GAGVSQSPSNKVTEKGKDVELRCDPISGHTALYWYRQSLGQGLEFLIYFQGNSAPDKSGLPSDRFSAERTGGSVSTLTIQRTQQEDSAVYLCASSRDRGKEPQHFGDGTRLSIL.

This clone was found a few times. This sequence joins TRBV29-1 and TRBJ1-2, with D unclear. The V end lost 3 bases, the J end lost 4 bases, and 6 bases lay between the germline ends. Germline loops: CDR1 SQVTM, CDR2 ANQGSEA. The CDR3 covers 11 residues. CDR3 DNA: TGCAGCGTTGATGAGAGCTATGGCTACACCTTC. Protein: CSVDESYGYTF.

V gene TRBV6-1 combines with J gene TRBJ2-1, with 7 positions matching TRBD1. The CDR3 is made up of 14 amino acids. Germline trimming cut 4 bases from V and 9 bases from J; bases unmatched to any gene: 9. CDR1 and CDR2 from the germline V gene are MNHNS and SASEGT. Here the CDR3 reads CASSGRQGRSEQFF. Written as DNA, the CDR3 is TGTGCCAGCAGTGGTAGACAGGGAAGAAGTGAGCAGTTCTTC.

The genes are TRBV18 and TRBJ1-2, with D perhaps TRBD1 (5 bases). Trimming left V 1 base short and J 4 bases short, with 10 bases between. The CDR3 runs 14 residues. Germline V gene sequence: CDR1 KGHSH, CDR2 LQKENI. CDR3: CASSPRGVTYGYTF. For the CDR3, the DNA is TGTGCCAGCTCACCACGGGGGGTAACCTATGGCTACACCTTC.

CDR3 DNA sequence: TGTGCCAGCAGCTTATCGGGGTTTATGGACACTGAAGCTTTCTTT. This codes for CASSLSGFMDTEAFF. The chain recombines TRBV11-1 with TRBJ1-1, with D hard to call. Germline V lookup: CDR1 SGHAT, CDR2 FQDESV (reference sequence). With 2 bases removed from V and 3 bases from J, the gap between germline ends came to 13 bases. The CDR3 totals 15 residues. Full variable domain (missing parts from reference TRBV11-1 and TRBJ1-1): EAEVAQSPRYKITEKSQAVAFWCDPISGHATLYWYRQILGQGPELLVQFQDESVVDDSQLPKDRFSAERLKGVDSTLKIQPAELGDSAMYLCASSLSGFMDTEAFFGQGTRLTVV.

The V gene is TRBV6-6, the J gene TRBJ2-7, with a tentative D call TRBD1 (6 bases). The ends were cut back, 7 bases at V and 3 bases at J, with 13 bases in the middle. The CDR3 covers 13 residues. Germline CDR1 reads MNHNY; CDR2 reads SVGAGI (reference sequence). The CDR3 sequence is CASKRQTGYEQYF. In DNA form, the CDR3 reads TGTGCCAGCAAGCGACAGACAGGCTACGAGCAGTACTTC.

The CDR3 DNA sequence: TGTGCCTGCTCCAGGGATTTTGTTTACAATGAGCAGTTCTTC. It translates to CACSRDFVYNEQFF. V usage is TRBV30 and J usage is TRBJ2-1; D is possibly TRBD1 (5 bases). The CDR3 sequence is 14 residues long. From germline, CDR1 is GTSNPN and CDR2 SVGIG (reference sequence). Deletions cut 6 bases from V and 4 bases from J, with 16 bases between.